The rows below give T cell receptor beta chains drawn from one sample of a study of beta chain features in type 1 diabetes. Only in-frame clones appear in the TCRdb table, and some are missing; sequencing was by immunoSEQ multiplex PCR. Of around 290,000 clones listed, about 7.8% are singletons. The sequenced sample was central memory CD4+ T cells from blood. These receptors were taken from a woman aged 18-29 years in good health. CDR3s include the opening cysteine and the closing phenylalanine or tryptophan. Each record gives: CDR3 protein, CDR3 DNA, D gene, clone size, J gene, V gene. The D gene is left open where the match is weak. Expanded clones get a size class; other rows say once, few or many, or leave the size out.

cdr3_aa: CASSSGQGARKLFF
cdr3_nt: TGTGCCAGCTCCTCCGGACAGGGGGCACGAAAACTGTTTTTT
d_call: TRBD1
clone_size: few
j_call: TRBJ1-4
v_call: TRBV18

cdr3_aa: CASSRSSGISDTQYF
cdr3_nt: TGTGCCAGCAGCCGCAGTAGCGGGATCTCAGATACGCAGTATTTT
d_call: TRBD2
clone_size: .
j_call: TRBJ2-3
v_call: TRBV7-3

cdr3_aa: CSGGGLLEQYF
cdr3_nt: TGCAGCGGGGGGGGGCTGCTCGAGCAGTACTTC
d_call: .
clone_size: .
j_call: TRBJ2-7
v_call: TRBV29-1

cdr3_aa: CASHRERGEKLFF
cdr3_nt: TGTGCCAGTCACAGGGAGAGGGGTGAAAAACTGTTTTTT
d_call: .
clone_size: few
j_call: TRBJ1-4
v_call: TRBV2

cdr3_aa: CSGAGGGTDTQYF
cdr3_nt: TGCAGCGGTGCGGGGGGCGGCACAGATACGCAGTATTTT
d_call: TRBD2
clone_size: few
j_call: TRBJ2-3
v_call: TRBV29-1

cdr3_aa: CASSPSVGSGTKTQYF
cdr3_nt: TGTGCCAGCTCACCATCAGTAGGTTCCGGTACGAAGACCCAGTACTTC
d_call: .
clone_size: few
j_call: TRBJ2-5
v_call: TRBV18

cdr3_aa: CASPGTGSTDTQYF
cdr3_nt: TGTGCCAGCCCCGGGACAGGTAGCACAGATACGCAGTATTTT
d_call: TRBD1
clone_size: few
j_call: TRBJ2-3
v_call: TRBV7-9

cdr3_aa: CASGGQSRMNTEAFF
cdr3_nt: TGTGCCAGCGGTGGACAGTCGCGGATGAACACTGAAGCTTTCTTT
d_call: .
clone_size: .
j_call: TRBJ1-1
v_call: TRBV28

cdr3_aa: CASSHLRGVRSSNTGELFF
cdr3_nt: TGTGCCAGCAGCCACCTCCGGGGAGTCCGCTCCTCGAACACCGGGGAGCTGTTTTTT
d_call: .
clone_size: .
j_call: TRBJ2-2
v_call: TRBV14

cdr3_aa: CASSKGQGIMNTEAFF
cdr3_nt: TGTGCCAGCAGCAAAGGACAGGGCATCATGAACACTGAAGCTTTCTTT
d_call: TRBD1
clone_size: .
j_call: TRBJ1-1
v_call: TRBV7-2

cdr3_aa: CASSFGFTGTLHF
cdr3_nt: TGTGCCAGCAGCTTTGGCTTCACCGGGACCCTCCACTTT
d_call: .
clone_size: .
j_call: TRBJ1-6
v_call: TRBV7-2

cdr3_aa: CAWSVGSSQADTQYF
cdr3_nt: TGTGCCTGGAGTGTCGGCTCTAGTCAAGCAGATACGCAGTATTTT
d_call: .
clone_size: many
j_call: TRBJ2-3
v_call: TRBV30

cdr3_aa: CASSQDREESVKLFF
cdr3_nt: TGCGCCAGCAGCCAAGACCGGGAGGAGAGTGTAAAACTGTTTTTT
d_call: .
clone_size: .
j_call: TRBJ1-4
v_call: TRBV4-3

cdr3_aa: CASSPPGRVNEQFF
cdr3_nt: TGTGCCAGTAGTCCCCCCGGACGAGTCAATGAGCAGTTCTTC
d_call: .
clone_size: few
j_call: TRBJ2-1
v_call: TRBV19

cdr3_aa: CASSAGQTGELFF
cdr3_nt: TGTGCCAGCAGCGCCGGACAGACCGGGGAGCTGTTTTTT
d_call: .
clone_size: .
j_call: TRBJ2-2
v_call: TRBV7-9

cdr3_aa: CASSFLGLSSRNNEQFF
cdr3_nt: TGCGCCAGCAGCTTTCTGGGTTTGTCTAGCAGAAACAATGAGCAGTTCTTC
d_call: .
clone_size: .
j_call: TRBJ2-1
v_call: TRBV5-1

cdr3_aa: CASSQDPPAAVVEQYF
cdr3_nt: TGCGCCAGCAGCCAAGATCCTCCAGCAGCGGTGGTAGAGCAGTACTTC
d_call: .
clone_size: few
j_call: TRBJ2-7
v_call: TRBV4-3

cdr3_aa: CASSTSGTGGETDTQYF
cdr3_nt: TGTGCCAGCAGCACCTCCGGGACAGGGGGCGAAACAGATACGCAGTATTTT
d_call: .
clone_size: .
j_call: TRBJ2-3
v_call: TRBV21-1

cdr3_aa: CASSQEVGVISNEQFF
cdr3_nt: TGTGCCAGCAGCCAAGAGGTGGGCGTCATAAGTAATGAGCAGTTCTTC
d_call: .
clone_size: few
j_call: TRBJ2-1
v_call: TRBV14

cdr3_aa: CASRFAGNEKLFF
cdr3_nt: TGTGCCAGTAGGTTCGCAGGGAACGAAAAACTGTTTTTT
d_call: .
clone_size: few
j_call: TRBJ1-4
v_call: TRBV19

cdr3_aa: CASSPQGFANTEAFF
cdr3_nt: TGTGCCAGCAGTCCACAGGGGTTCGCGAACACTGAAGCTTTCTTT
d_call: TRBD1
clone_size: few
j_call: TRBJ1-1
v_call: TRBV2

cdr3_aa: CASWAGNTGELFF
cdr3_nt: TGTGCCAGCTGGGCGGGGAACACCGGGGAGCTGTTTTTT
d_call: .
clone_size: few
j_call: TRBJ2-2
v_call: TRBV27

cdr3_aa: CASSSSGTGVFF
cdr3_nt: TGTGCCAGCAGCTCTTCCGGGACAGGGGTCTTTTTT
d_call: TRBD1
clone_size: many
j_call: TRBJ1-4
v_call: TRBV7-2

cdr3_aa: CASSLSTGWSETQYF
cdr3_nt: TGTGCCAGCAGCTTATCGACAGGGTGGTCAGAGACCCAGTACTTC
d_call: TRBD1
clone_size: .
j_call: TRBJ2-5
v_call: TRBV7-2

cdr3_aa: CASSFDRTNYGYTF
cdr3_nt: TGTGCCAGCAGCTTCGACAGGACTAACTATGGCTACACCTTC
d_call: .
clone_size: few
j_call: TRBJ1-2
v_call: TRBV11-3

cdr3_aa: CASSDLQGDTGPQHF
cdr3_nt: TGTGCCAGCAGTGACTTACAGGGGGACACGGGGCCCCAGCATTTT
d_call: TRBD1
clone_size: few
j_call: TRBJ1-5
v_call: TRBV25-1

cdr3_aa: CASNAYWGNSEAFF
cdr3_nt: TGTGCCAGCAACGCTTATTGGGGGAACAGTGAAGCTTTCTTT
d_call: .
clone_size: .
j_call: TRBJ1-1
v_call: TRBV7-2

cdr3_aa: CASSLVGAGGQPQHF
cdr3_nt: TGCGCCAGCAGCTTGGTGGGGGCCGGAGGGCAGCCCCAGCATTTT
d_call: .
clone_size: few
j_call: TRBJ1-5
v_call: TRBV5-1

cdr3_aa: CASSVGQGASAANEQFF
cdr3_nt: TGTGCCAGCAGCGTGGGACAGGGGGCGAGTGCGGCCAATGAGCAGTTCTTC
d_call: TRBD1
clone_size: few
j_call: TRBJ2-1
v_call: TRBV5-4

cdr3_aa: CASSSEKPQHF
cdr3_nt: TGTGCCAGCAGCTCCGAAAAGCCCCAGCATTTT
d_call: .
clone_size: .
j_call: TRBJ1-5
v_call: TRBV28

cdr3_aa: CASSLGRRGGQANEQFF
cdr3_nt: TGCGCCAGCAGCTTGGGACGAAGAGGGGGACAAGCCAATGAGCAGTTCTTC
d_call: .
clone_size: many
j_call: TRBJ2-1
v_call: TRBV5-1

cdr3_aa: CASRPGQAYGYTF
cdr3_nt: TGTGCCAGCAGACCAGGACAGGCCTATGGCTACACCTTC
d_call: TRBD1
clone_size: .
j_call: TRBJ1-2
v_call: TRBV6-5

cdr3_aa: CASSLTGNTIYF
cdr3_nt: TGTGCCAGCAGCTTGACCGGAAACACCATATATTTT
d_call: .
clone_size: many
j_call: TRBJ1-3
v_call: TRBV7-9

cdr3_aa: CASSSSGAVNEKLFF
cdr3_nt: TGTGCCAGCAGCTCATCAGGGGCTGTTAATGAAAAACTGTTTTTT
d_call: .
clone_size: .
j_call: TRBJ1-4
v_call: TRBV5-4

cdr3_aa: CASSLVSGFNEQFF
cdr3_nt: TGTGCCAGCAGCTTAGTATCCGGTTTCAATGAGCAGTTCTTC
d_call: .
clone_size: .
j_call: TRBJ2-1
v_call: TRBV7-9

cdr3_aa: CASSSRTGTVNYGYTF
cdr3_nt: TGTGCCAGTAGTTCCAGAACCGGGACAGTTAACTATGGCTACACCTTC
d_call: TRBD1
clone_size: .
j_call: TRBJ1-2
v_call: TRBV19

cdr3_aa: CASSLKGYGYTF
cdr3_nt: TGTGCCAGCAGCTTGAAGGGATATGGCTACACCTTC
d_call: .
clone_size: many
j_call: TRBJ1-2
v_call: TRBV7-2

cdr3_aa: CASRPRDVSTDTQYF
cdr3_nt: TGTGCCAGCAGACCCCGGGACGTTAGCACAGATACGCAGTATTTT
d_call: .
clone_size: few
j_call: TRBJ2-3
v_call: TRBV6-5

cdr3_aa: CASSKTTPETRDYGTQYF
cdr3_nt: TGTGCCAGCAGCAAAACGACCCCGGAAACCAGGGATTACGGGACCCAGTACTTC
d_call: .
clone_size: few
j_call: TRBJ2-5
v_call: TRBV21-1

cdr3_aa: CASSLDPRGVGHNEQFF
cdr3_nt: TGTGCCAGCAGCTTAGATCCCCGCGGGGTCGGGCACAATGAGCAGTTCTTC
d_call: .
clone_size: .
j_call: TRBJ2-1
v_call: TRBV7-2

cdr3_aa: CASSPQGADYGYTF
cdr3_nt: TGTGCCAGCAGTCCACAGGGGGCGGACTATGGCTACACCTTC
d_call: TRBD1
clone_size: .
j_call: TRBJ1-2
v_call: TRBV2

cdr3_aa: CASSFRGDQETQYF
cdr3_nt: TGTGCCAGCAGCTTCCGGGGGGACCAAGAGACCCAGTACTTC
d_call: TRBD2
clone_size: few
j_call: TRBJ2-5
v_call: TRBV9

cdr3_aa: CASRQLQGARETQYF
cdr3_nt: TGTGCCAGCAGGCAATTACAGGGGGCCCGAGAGACCCAGTACTTC
d_call: TRBD1
clone_size: .
j_call: TRBJ2-5
v_call: TRBV6-6

cdr3_aa: CASSSQGVWIQYF
cdr3_nt: TGTGCCAGCAGTTCACAGGGAGTATGGATTCAGTACTTC
d_call: .
clone_size: few
j_call: TRBJ2-4
v_call: TRBV28

cdr3_aa: CASSSPTSGGADTQYF
cdr3_nt: TGCGCCAGCAGCTCCCCGACTAGCGGGGGGGCGGATACGCAGTATTTT
d_call: TRBD2
clone_size: .
j_call: TRBJ2-3
v_call: TRBV5-1

cdr3_aa: CASRQGGNQPQHF
cdr3_nt: TGTGCCAGCAGACAGGGAGGGAATCAGCCCCAGCATTTT
d_call: .
clone_size: .
j_call: TRBJ1-5
v_call: TRBV2

cdr3_aa: CATTLSGLNTEAFF
cdr3_nt: TGTGCCACCACCCTGTCGGGGTTGAACACTGAAGCTTTCTTT
d_call: .
clone_size: many
j_call: TRBJ1-1
v_call: TRBV15

cdr3_aa: CASERDSIGNEQFF
cdr3_nt: TGTGCCAGCGAGCGGGACTCGATTGGCAATGAGCAGTTCTTC
d_call: TRBD2
clone_size: few
j_call: TRBJ2-1
v_call: TRBV6-6

cdr3_aa: CASRDRVDGYTF
cdr3_nt: TGTGCCAGCAGGGACAGGGTGGATGGCTACACCTTC
d_call: TRBD1
clone_size: many
j_call: TRBJ1-2
v_call: TRBV5-4

cdr3_aa: CASSLGGSDTQYF
cdr3_nt: TGCGCCAGCAGTCTTGGGGGCTCAGATACGCAGTATTTT
d_call: .
clone_size: .
j_call: TRBJ2-3
v_call: TRBV5-1

cdr3_aa: CASSQPPGQGSETQYF
cdr3_nt: TGTGCCAGCAGCCAACCCCCGGGACAGGGGTCGGAGACCCAGTACTTC
d_call: TRBD1
clone_size: .
j_call: TRBJ2-5
v_call: TRBV5-4

cdr3_aa: CASASQGPNTEAFF
cdr3_nt: TGTGCCAGCGCCTCACAGGGCCCGAACACTGAAGCTTTCTTT
d_call: .
clone_size: .
j_call: TRBJ1-1
v_call: TRBV9